Each of the 28 T cell receptor beta chains below was sequenced from the same sample in a study of cytomegalovirus exposure and HLA in healthy donors. The PCR employed 60 Vbeta primers together with 13 Jbeta primers. The protocol was immunoSEQ multiplex PCR, while the TCRdb copy is restricted to in-frame clones and leaves out a portion. The repertoire holds around 90,000 clones, with around 76% as singletons. Sequenced material: PBMCs. The receptors here all came from a man aged 30 to 39 in good health and CMV-seronegative.

On this clone: Relative to the germline gene, one junction end is altered; a read error may explain this. This chain connects TRBV7-2 to TRBJ2-7; 9 positions match TRBD1. CDR1 and CDR2 from the germline V gene are SGHTA and FQGNSA. The CDR3 loop spans 14 amino acids. CDR3 residues: CASSYRGLPYGQYF. The CDR3 DNA sequence: TGTGCCAGCAGCTACAGGGGGCTCCCCTACGGGCAGTACTTC.

The chain is built from TRBV10-3 and TRBJ2-6; D may be TRBD2 (6 bases). This CDR3 is 16 amino acids long. Trimming took 4 bases from V and 2 from J, leaving 12 bases between them. Germline assignment: CDR1 ENHRY and CDR2 SYGVKD. The CDR3 reads CAISVLRGTGANVLTF. The CDR3 DNA follows: TGTGCCATCAGTGTACTCCGGGGGACTGGGGCCAACGTCCTGACTTTC.

The chain joins TRBV5-8 to TRBJ2-3; D is unresolved. This CDR3 is 16 amino acids long. V lost 4 bases and J lost 0, with 15 bases in between. The germline V gene encodes CDR1 SGHTS and CDR2 YDEGEE. CDR3 sequence (DNA): TGTGCCAGCAGCAGAAACCTGGCTAGGAGCACAGATACGCAGTATTTT. Translated: CASSRNLARSTDTQYF.

The rearrangement uses TRBV19 and TRBJ2-2; no clear D. This CDR3 region has 14 residues. Germline CDR1 reads LNHDA; CDR2 reads SQIVND (reference sequence). Trimming cost V 5 bases and J 9 bases, with 16 bases left between them. CDR3 loop: CASSAPERLRELFF. CDR3 coding DNA: TGTGCCAGTAGTGCCCCAGAGAGGTTGCGGGAGCTGTTTTTT.

Comments on this clone: An end of the junction differs from the germline gene, which may be a read error. V and J are TRBV7-9 and TRBJ1-4, with 8 bases lining up with TRBD1. This CDR3 has 16 residues. Germline CDR1 and CDR2: SEHNR and FQNEAQ (reference sequence). The CDR3 is CSSSFWMDRDRGKLFF. The CDR3 region has the DNA TGTTCCAGCAGCTTCTGGATGGACAGGGATAGGGGAAAACTGTTTTTT.

The chain combines TRBV5-1 with TRBJ1-3, with D perhaps TRBD1 (5 bases). Germline CDR1 and CDR2: SGHRS and YFSETQ. Trimming stripped 4 bases from V and 0 bases from J, with 11 bases between. This CDR3 has 15 amino acids. The CDR3 nucleotides read TGCGCCAGCAGCACTTCGACAGCCTCTGGAAACACCATATATTTT. Its protein is CASSTSTASGNTIYF.

The chain has TRBV7-3 and TRBJ2-1, with TRBD2 as a possible D gene (6 bases). Deletions cut 5 bases from V and 2 bases from J, with 16 bases between. Germline V CDR1 and CDR2: SGHTA, FQGTGA. CDR3 size: 16 residues. This chain's CDR3 is CASSVTSTYPYNEQFF. The CDR3 region has the DNA TGTGCCAGCAGCGTCACTAGCACTTATCCCTACAATGAGCAGTTCTTC. Filled out from reference TRBV7-3 and TRBJ2-1, the complete variable domain reads GAGVSQTPSNKVTEKGKYVELRCDPISGHTALYWYRQSLGQGPEFLIYFQGTGAADDSGLPNDRFFAVRPEGSVSTLKIQRTERGDSAVYLCASSVTSTYPYNEQFFGPGTRLTVL.

The chain links TRBV4-1 to TRBJ1-1, with D hard to call. The germline V and J ends were trimmed by 5 bases and 1 base, with 14 bases remaining between them. CDR1 is MGHRA and CDR2 is YSYEKL in the germline V gene. This CDR3 is 15 amino acids long. The CDR3 is CASSFTITENTEAFF. The CDR3 DNA is TGCGCCAGCAGCTTCACTATTACTGAGAACACTGAAGCTTTCTTT.

The chain carries TRBV6-6 and TRBJ2-5, with 7 bases matching TRBD2. This CDR3 spans 12 amino acids. Germline CDR1 is MNHNY and CDR2 is SVGAGI (reference sequence). V was pared by 7 bases and J by 10 bases, with 9 bases of the junction left unmatched. This chain's CDR3 is CASTQAGDGQYF. CDR3 coding DNA: TGTGCCAGCACCCAGGCGGGGGACGGCCAGTACTTC.

The J gene is TRBJ2-2, the V gene TRBV29-1; 9 nucleotides line up with TRBD2. V gave up 1 base and J gave up 6 bases; unmatched junction bases: 6. Germline values: CDR1 SQVTM, CDR2 ANQGSEA. The CDR3 length is 15 residues. The CDR3 region has the DNA TGCAGCGTTGAAGTAGCGGGAGCCAGGGCCGGGGAGCTGTTTTTT. Encoded protein: CSVEVAGARAGELFF.

This clone was recorded a few times. The chain has TRBV4-1 and TRBJ2-7, with 9 bases identical to TRBD1. Germline V gives CDR1 MGHRA, CDR2 YSYEKL. The CDR3 length is 16 residues. Losses at the gene ends were 0 bases for V and 5 bases for J; bases not matched to a gene: 8. The CDR3 reads CASSQETGTGIHEQYF. The CDR3 bases are TGCGCCAGCAGCCAAGAAACCGGGACAGGGATCCACGAGCAGTACTTC.

The chain links TRBV5-6 to TRBJ2-6; D not resolved. Germline V gene sequence: CDR1 SGHDT, CDR2 YYEEEE. This CDR3 contains 16 residues. The ends were cut back, 2 bases at V and 0 bases at J, with 9 bases in the middle. CDR3 protein: CASSFYRPSGANVLTF. The CDR3 DNA is TGTGCCAGCAGCTTTTACAGACCCTCTGGGGCCAACGTCCTGACTTTC.

J is TRBJ2-1 and V is TRBV10-3; D may be TRBD1 (5 bases). Germline CDR1 and CDR2: ENHRY and SYGVKD. The V gene lost 5 bases and the J gene lost 11 bases, with 16 bases spanning the gap. This CDR3 is 13 amino acids long. The CDR3 reads CAISLEDRDKQFF. CDR3 DNA sequence: TGTGCCATCAGTCTTGAAGACAGAGATAAGCAGTTCTTC.

This sequence joins TRBV10-3 and TRBJ2-7; D gene uncertain. CDR1 and CDR2 from the germline V gene are ENHRY and SYGVKD. The CDR3 sequence is 13 residues long. V was clipped by 6 bases and J by 0 bases, with 9 bases between them. CDR3 DNA: TGTGCCATCAGCTTAACCGGCTCCTACGAGCAGTACTTC. Protein sequence: CAISLTGSYEQYF.

V usage is TRBV9 and J usage is TRBJ2-2; 7 positions match TRBD1. The CDR3 runs to 14 residues. Germline CDR1 reads SGDLS; CDR2 reads YYNGEE. The J segment lost 7 bases and the V segment lost 2 bases, leaving 5 bases of the junction unmatched. The CDR3 DNA is TGTGCCAGCAGCGTTAACCGGGACAGCGGGGAGCTGTTTTTT. Protein product: CASSVNRDSGELFF.

This clone has just a few counts. The V call is TRBV27, the J call TRBJ1-1; D ambiguous. This CDR3 has 15 amino acids. The germline V gene has CDR1 MNHEY and CDR2 SMNVEV (reference sequence). V lost 4 bases and J lost 0, with 12 bases in between. CDR3 in DNA: TGTGCCAGCAGTTCCAGTTACATCATGAACACTGAAGCTTTCTTT. It translates to CASSSSYIMNTEAFF.

The chain carries TRBV7-9 and TRBJ2-5; TRBD2 agrees at 9 bases. Germline CDR1 SEHNR, CDR2 FQNEAQ (reference sequence). The CDR3 is made up of 18 amino acids. The V and J ends lost 5 bases and 3 bases, in that order; junction bases with no gene match: 16. CDR3 sequence reads: CASSQFPRLAGKEETQYF. In nucleotides, the CDR3 is TGTGCCAGCAGCCAATTCCCCCGCCTAGCGGGGAAGGAAGAGACCCAGTACTTC.

The chain recombines TRBV15 with TRBJ1-2; D remains unclear. Germline assignment: CDR1 LNHNV and CDR2 YYDKDF (reference sequence). The V and J ends lost 0 bases and 8 bases respectively, with 22 bases between them. This CDR3 is 17 amino acids long. The CDR3 sequence: CATSREEEGARFGGYTF. The CDR3 DNA reads TGTGCCACCAGCAGAGAGGAGGAGGGAGCCCGGTTTGGCGGCTACACCTTC.

This chain connects TRBV15 to TRBJ1-5, with D tentatively TRBD1 (5 bases). The CDR3 consists of 17 residues. V lost 0 bases, J lost 2 bases, and 14 bases lay in between. In germline, CDR1 is LNHNV, CDR2 YYDKDF (reference sequence). The chain's CDR3 is CATSRDKGPKGNQPQHF. In DNA form, the CDR3 reads TGTGCCACCAGCAGAGATAAGGGGCCGAAGGGCAATCAGCCCCAGCATTTT.

The chain couples TRBV7-8 to TRBJ2-7; 11 nucleotides align to TRBD1. V gave up 5 bases and J gave up 5 bases; unmatched junction bases: 5. This CDR3 is 14 amino acids long. Germline CDR1 reads SGHVS; CDR2 reads FQNEAQ. The CDR3 sequence is CASSRGQGDHEQYF. In nucleotides, the CDR3 is TGTGCCAGCAGCCGGGGACAGGGGGACCACGAGCAGTACTTC.

This chain joins TRBV9 and TRBJ1-3; D unclear. Looked up from germline, CDR1 is SGDLS and CDR2 is YYNGEE. The CDR3 length is 16 residues. Trimming removed 5 bases at V and 4 bases at J, with 19 bases between. CDR3 residues: CASSRIATYGGNTIYF. Here the CDR3 DNA reads TGTGCCAGCAGTCGCATAGCCACCTACGGGGGAAACACCATATATTTT.

The rearrangement uses TRBV6-5 and TRBJ2-7; 8 bases match TRBD1. The germline V gene encodes CDR1 MNHEY and CDR2 SVGAGI. CDR3 size: 15 residues. V shed 5 bases and J 3 bases; nucleotides not matched to a gene: 9. The CDR3 protein is CASSTGQGYVYEQYF. CDR3 DNA sequence: TGTGCCAGCAGTACAGGACAGGGTTACGTCTACGAGCAGTACTTC.

The V call is TRBV4-1, the J call TRBJ2-5; 10 bases line up with TRBD2. The V gene's germline CDR1 is MGHRA and CDR2 YSYEKL. V was clipped by 1 base and J by 2 bases; unmatched bases: 4. The CDR3 sequence is 16 residues long. CDR3 coding DNA: TGCGCCAGCAGCCAAGGACTAGCGGGTCTGCAAGAGACCCAGTACTTC. This encodes CASSQGLAGLQETQYF.

The chain links TRBV7-9 to TRBJ1-3, with a weak D call TRBD1 (5 bases). Germline-derived CDR1 and CDR2 are SEHNR and FQNEAQ (reference sequence). Trimming pared 6 bases from V and 3 bases from J, leaving 12 bases between. The CDR3 length is 14 residues. Here the CDR3 reads CASRPGYSGNTIYF. DNA for the CDR3: TGTGCCAGCAGACCAGGGTACAGTGGAAACACCATATATTTT.

This clone was detected a few times. The chain uses TRBV9 and TRBJ1-1, with D tentatively TRBD1 (5 bases). Germline values: CDR1 SGDLS, CDR2 YYNGEE. The V end was cut by 3 bases, the J end by 1 base, with 10 bases between. This CDR3 spans 14 amino acids. The CDR3 spells CASSGRTGNTEAFF. The CDR3 DNA reads TGTGCCAGCAGCGGAAGAACAGGGAACACTGAAGCTTTCTTT.

This clone was seen a single time. This sequence joins TRBV5-1 and TRBJ1-2; 9 bases fit TRBD1. Trimming at V came to 4 bases and at J to 6 bases, leaving 13 bases not matched to a gene. The CDR3 length is 16 residues. CDR1 SGHRS and CDR2 YFSETQ come from the germline V gene. The CDR3 bases are TGCGCCAGCAGCCTATTAGATTTCGGGACAGGGAATGGCTACACCTTC. It encodes CASSLLDFGTGNGYTF.

The CDR3 DNA follows: TGTGCCAGCAGCTTTGGCAGAGGAAACACCATATATTTT. As protein: CASSFGRGNTIYF. J is TRBJ1-3 and V is TRBV5-4; D is uncertain. CDR3 length: 13 amino acids. Germline V gene data show CDR1 as SGHNT and CDR2 as YYREEE (reference sequence). V lost 2 bases and J 4 bases, leaving 7 bases between the germline ends.

This clone was observed once. This chain joins TRBV19 and TRBJ2-2; 9 positions match TRBD1. V trimming: 4 bases; J trimming: 6 bases; junction bases outside the gene matches: 12. The germline gives CDR1 LNHDA, CDR2 SQIVND (reference sequence). The CDR3 has 17 residues. CDR3: CASSTKYGTGSPGELFF. The CDR3 region has the DNA TGTGCCAGTAGTACCAAATACGGGACAGGGAGTCCCGGGGAGCTGTTTTTT.